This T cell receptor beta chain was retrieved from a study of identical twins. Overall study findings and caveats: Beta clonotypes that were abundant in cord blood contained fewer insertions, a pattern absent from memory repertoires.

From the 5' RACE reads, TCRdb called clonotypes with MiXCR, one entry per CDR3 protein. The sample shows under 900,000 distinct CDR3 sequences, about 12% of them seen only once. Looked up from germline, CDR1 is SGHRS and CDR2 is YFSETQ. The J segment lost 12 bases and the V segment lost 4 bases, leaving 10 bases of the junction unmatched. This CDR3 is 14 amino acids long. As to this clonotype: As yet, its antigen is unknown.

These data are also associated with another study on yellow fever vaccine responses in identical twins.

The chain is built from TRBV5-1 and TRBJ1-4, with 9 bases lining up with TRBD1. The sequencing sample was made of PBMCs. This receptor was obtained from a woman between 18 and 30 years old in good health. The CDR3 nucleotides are TGCGCCAGCAGCACGGGACAGGGTAATGATGAACTGTTTTTT. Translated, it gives CASSTGQGNDELFF.